These T cell receptor beta chains were read from a single sample in a study of cytomegalovirus exposure and HLA in healthy donors. The method was immunoSEQ multiplex PCR; TCRdb's version includes in-frame clones alone and lacks a portion of them. The repertoire consists of about 140,000 clones, with around 88% occurring once and the leading ten covering 6.5% to 8.5%. The sequenced sample was PBMCs. These receptor sequences come from a woman younger than 30 in good health and CMV-seropositive. Each CDR3 is given with its conserved first and last residue.

J	V	CDR3
TRBJ2-1	TRBV10-3	CASSERSSYNEQFF
TRBJ2-3	TRBV9	CASSASPTGGADTQYF
TRBJ2-6	TRBV7-2	CASSLGAGSGANVLTF
TRBJ2-2	TRBV7-2	CASSPTSGYGELFF
TRBJ2-2	TRBV5-1	CASSSFPGELFF
TRBJ1-4	TRBV6-8	CASSYETTGYNEKLFF
TRBJ1-2	TRBV4-3	CASSQPHAVGRGGYTF
TRBJ1-6	TRBV7-2	CASSPGQVHSPLHF
TRBJ2-5	TRBV6-1	CASSEVIDAGGRETQYF
TRBJ2-7	TRBV4-1	CASSQVETGSSYEQYF
TRBJ1-1	TRBV5-4	CASSLVVNTEAFF
TRBJ1-4	TRBV6-5	CASSGTYRREKLFF
TRBJ2-3	TRBV4-1	CASSQGPSRPDTQYF
TRBJ1-4	TRBV10-3	CAINSQGANEKLFF
TRBJ2-2	TRBV5-1	CASSLDVPGQGEAGELFF
TRBJ1-5	TRBV11-3	CASSSGRLFGESYSNQPQHF
TRBJ2-7	TRBV10-3	CAISPGQGAGEQYF
TRBJ1-3	TRBV4-3	CASSQDRGNTIYF
TRBJ1-1	TRBV5-1	CASSGPTGFSTEAFF
TRBJ2-5	TRBV5-4	CASSLGGGLSETQYF
TRBJ2-1	TRBV5-1	CASSGGTGGYNEQFF
TRBJ2-1	TRBV6-1	CASSPYNEQFF
TRBJ1-1	TRBV28	CASSLWERNTEAFF
TRBJ1-3	TRBV19	CASQQGTSGNTIYF
TRBJ1-2	TRBV11-3	CASSPGTGDGYTF
TRBJ2-1	TRBV7-3	CASSLLSGNEQFF
TRBJ2-7	TRBV5-1	CASSLEPGTGGEQYF
TRBJ2-5	TRBV30	CAWNPDGGAQYF
TRBJ2-7	TRBV7-9	CASSPHSKTGDYEQYF
TRBJ1-2	TRBV18	CASSPGQGAHSFYGYTF
TRBJ2-2	TRBV11-2	CASSPSSDFRNTGELFF